This T cell receptor (beta chain) was recorded in a study of T cells after yellow fever vaccination. This clonotype was counted at least ten times. MiXCR was run by TCRdb on the 5' RACE reads, yielding one entry per CDR3 protein. The repertoire holds nearly 300,000 distinct CDR3 sequences, with approximately 8% as singletons. The V end lost 5 bases, the J end lost 8 bases, and 12 bases lay between the germline ends. Germline V gene sequence: CDR1 DFQATT, CDR2 SNEGSKA (reference sequence). This CDR3 region has 11 residues. The starting material was CD4+ T cells sorted from PBMCs, obtained 5 days after the yellow fever booster vaccination. This receptor was identified in a man aged 18-30 years who received the YFV17D yellow fever vaccine. The chain links TRBV20-1 to TRBJ1-2, with D maybe TRBD1 (5 bases). In DNA, the CDR3 is TGCAGTGCTTCGGACAATGTGGGCTACACCTTC. Encoded protein: CSASDNVGYTF.